The clone carrying this TCR beta chain showed up many times. As yet, its antigen is unknown. This sample is part of a study of regulatory T cells in long-lasting Graves disease. About the research overall: Patients met the persistent Graves' disease definition after over 5 years of antithyroid drugs with positive TSH receptor antibodies.

Construction of the TCR beta libraries employed iRepertoire HTBI primers in conjunction with Arm-PCR of CDR3 regions. TCRdb fed the multiplex PCR reads into MiXCR, producing one record per CDR3 protein. The table shows some 370,000 distinct CDR3 sequences, with less than 30% occurring only once. Time point in this sample: persistent/refractory GD, antithyroid drugs over 5 years with positive TRAb. PBMC-extracted RNA yielded the TCR library. Patients met American Thyroid Association criteria for Graves' disease. Findings of the study overall: When disease was persistent, TRBV28, TRBJ1-2 and TRBJ2-5 were the favored segments.

The germline V gene encodes CDR1 MNHEY and CDR2 SMNVEV (reference sequence). The CDR3 is 15 residues long. J gave up 6 bases and V 3 bases, and 10 bases lay outside the gene matches. The TCR originated in a woman in her thirties or forties with Graves disease. Sample: peripheral blood mononuclear cells (PBMCs), taken when the disease was refractory, from a patient treated with antithyroid drugs. The V and J genes are TRBV27 and TRBJ2-7; 8 bases map to TRBD2. The CDR3 reads CASSFSSGYFFEQYF. The CDR3 DNA is TGTGCCAGCAGTTTCTCTAGCGGGTACTTCTTCGAGCAGTACTTC.